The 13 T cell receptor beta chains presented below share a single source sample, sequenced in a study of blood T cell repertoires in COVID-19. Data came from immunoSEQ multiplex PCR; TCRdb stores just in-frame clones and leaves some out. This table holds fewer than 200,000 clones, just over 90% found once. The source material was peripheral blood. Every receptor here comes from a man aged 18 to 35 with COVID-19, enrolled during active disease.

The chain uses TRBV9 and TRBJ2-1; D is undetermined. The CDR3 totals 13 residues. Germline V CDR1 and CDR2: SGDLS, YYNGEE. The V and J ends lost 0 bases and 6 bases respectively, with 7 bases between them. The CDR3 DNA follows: TGTGCCAGCAGCGTAGGCAGTGTCAATGAGCAGTTCTTC. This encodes CASSVGSVNEQFF.

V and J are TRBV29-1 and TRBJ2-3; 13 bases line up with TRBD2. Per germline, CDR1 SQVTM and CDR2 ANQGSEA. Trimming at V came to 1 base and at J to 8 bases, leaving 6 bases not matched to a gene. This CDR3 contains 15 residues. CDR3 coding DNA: TGCAGCGTTGAAGGAGGACTAGCGGGAGTGCTTACGCAGTATTTT. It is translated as CSVEGGLAGVLTQYF.

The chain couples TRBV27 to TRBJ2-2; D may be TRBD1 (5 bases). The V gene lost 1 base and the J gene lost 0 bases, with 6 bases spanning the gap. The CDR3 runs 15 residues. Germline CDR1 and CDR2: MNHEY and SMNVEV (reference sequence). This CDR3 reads CASSLLQANTGELFF. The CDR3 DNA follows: TGTGCCAGCAGTTTATTACAGGCGAACACCGGGGAGCTGTTTTTT.

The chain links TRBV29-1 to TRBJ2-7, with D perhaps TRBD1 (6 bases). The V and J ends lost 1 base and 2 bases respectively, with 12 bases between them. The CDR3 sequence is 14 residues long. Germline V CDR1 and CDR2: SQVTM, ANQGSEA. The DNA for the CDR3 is TGCAGCGTTGAAGTCCCAGGGGCAGCCTACGAGCAGTACTTC. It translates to CSVEVPGAAYEQYF.

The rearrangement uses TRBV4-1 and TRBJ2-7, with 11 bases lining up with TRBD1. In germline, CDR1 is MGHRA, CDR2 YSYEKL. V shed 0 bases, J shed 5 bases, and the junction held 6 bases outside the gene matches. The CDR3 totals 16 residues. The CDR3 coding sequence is TGCGCCAGCAGCCAAGATCCGGGACAGGGGGTCAACGAGCAGTACTTC. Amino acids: CASSQDPGQGVNEQYF.

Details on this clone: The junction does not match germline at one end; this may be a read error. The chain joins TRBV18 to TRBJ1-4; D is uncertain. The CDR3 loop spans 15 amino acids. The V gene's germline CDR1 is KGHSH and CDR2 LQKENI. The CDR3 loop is CASSSLEGFHEKLLF. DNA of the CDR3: TGTGCCAGCTCTTCCTTAGAGGGATTTCATGAAAAACTGCTTTTT.

The CDR3 nucleotides are TGTGCCAGCAGCCCCCAAACCGCAGGGCATGCCTCTGGGGCCAACGTCCTGACTTTC. Its protein is CASSPQTAGHASGANVLTF. The chain links TRBV7-3 to TRBJ2-6, with D perhaps matching TRBD1 (5 bases). This CDR3 is built from 19 residues. Trimming took 5 bases from V and 0 from J, leaving 20 bases between them. CDR1 and CDR2 from the germline V gene are SGHTA and FQGTGA.

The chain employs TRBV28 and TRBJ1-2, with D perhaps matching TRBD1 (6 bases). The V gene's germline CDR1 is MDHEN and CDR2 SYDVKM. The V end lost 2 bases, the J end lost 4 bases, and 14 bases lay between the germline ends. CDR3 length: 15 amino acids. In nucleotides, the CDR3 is TGTGCCAGCAGTTTAGGGGGGGCGCGGGGCTATGGCTACACCTTC. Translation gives CASSLGGARGYGYTF.

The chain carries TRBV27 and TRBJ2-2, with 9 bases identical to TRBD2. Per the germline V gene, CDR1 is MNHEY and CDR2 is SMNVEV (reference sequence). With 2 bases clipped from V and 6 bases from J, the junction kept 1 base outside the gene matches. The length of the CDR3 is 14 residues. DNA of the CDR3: TGTGCCAGCAGTTTACGACTAGCGGCCGGGGAGCTGTTTTTT. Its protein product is CASSLRLAAGELFF.

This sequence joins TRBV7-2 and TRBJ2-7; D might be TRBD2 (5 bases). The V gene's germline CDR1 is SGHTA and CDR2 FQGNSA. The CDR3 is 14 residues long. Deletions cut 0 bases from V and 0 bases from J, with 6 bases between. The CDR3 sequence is CASSLARDSYEQYF. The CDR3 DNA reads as TGTGCCAGCAGCTTAGCACGGGACTCCTACGAGCAGTACTTC.

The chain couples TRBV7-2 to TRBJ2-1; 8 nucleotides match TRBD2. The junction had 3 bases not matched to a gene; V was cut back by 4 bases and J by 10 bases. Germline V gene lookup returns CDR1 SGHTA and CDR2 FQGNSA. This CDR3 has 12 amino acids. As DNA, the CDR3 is TGTGCCAGCAGCTCACTAGCGGCAGAGCAGTTCTTC. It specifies CASSSLAAEQFF.

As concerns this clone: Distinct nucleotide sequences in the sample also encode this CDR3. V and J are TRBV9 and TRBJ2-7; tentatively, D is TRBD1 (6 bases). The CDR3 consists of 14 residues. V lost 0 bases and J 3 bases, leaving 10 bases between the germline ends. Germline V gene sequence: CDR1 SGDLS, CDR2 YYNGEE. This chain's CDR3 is CASSVGSDSYEQYF. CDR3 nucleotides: TGTGCCAGCAGCGTAGGTTCGGACAGCTACGAGCAGTACTTC.

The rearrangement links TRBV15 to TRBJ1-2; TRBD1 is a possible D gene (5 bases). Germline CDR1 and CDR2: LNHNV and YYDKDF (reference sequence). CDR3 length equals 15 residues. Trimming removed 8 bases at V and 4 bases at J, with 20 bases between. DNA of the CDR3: TGTGCCACCTCTAACGTCCAGGCTAGGGGCTATGGCTACACCTTC. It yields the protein CATSNVQARGYGYTF.